Given below is one T cell receptor (beta chain) in context. No antigen is known for it. Only in-frame clones appear in the TCRdb table, and some are missing; sequencing was by immunoSEQ multiplex PCR. The repertoire holds about 47,000 clones, with over 85% as singletons. This specimen belongs to a study of graft-versus-host responses after intestinal transplantation. Whole-study context: After anti-thymocyte globulin induction, recipients took tacrolimus and steroids for 3 to 4 years.

Study outcomes and limitations: There were GvH clones found in recipient marrow, and some of them appeared first in ileum or blood. Declines in HvG clones occurring early post-transplant were associated with peak circulating GvH clone levels. High graft-versus-host to host-versus-graft clonal ratios were seen in allografts of patients with graft-donor T cell macrochimerism.

The CDR3 is 15 residues long. V lost 5 bases to trimming and J lost 4 bases, with 17 bases between them. Germline CDR1 and CDR2: MDHEN and SYDVKM. The chain has TRBV28 and TRBJ1-2; the D gene is possibly TRBD1 (6 bases). This sequence was found in a human patient who received an intestinal transplant, so some T cells may come from the graft donor. The sequences come from PBMCs, collected 750 to 800 days after a first intestinal transplant, on the day of a second. In DNA form, the CDR3 reads TGTGCCAGCAGTCGGGGGGGGGCATCTCCCTATGGCTACACCTTC. Translated, it gives CASSRGGASPYGYTF.